A selection of T cell receptor beta chains follows, all from one sample in a study of blood T cells in healthy people across ages. TCRdb re-called the 5' RACE reads through MiXCR, storing one row per CDR3 protein. The sample includes 1.5 million to 2 million distinct CDR3 sequences, around half of them seen just once. The sample taken for sequencing was blood. These receptors came from a woman in her thirties or forties in good health. The CDR3 runs from the conserved cysteine through the conserved F or W. A D gene is named only where the DNA matches it firmly. Size is omitted from some rows. Given values are once, few, many or a class for expanded clones.

V	J	size	D	DNA	CDR3
TRBV28	TRBJ2-1	NA	NA	TGTGCCAGCAGCGTTCACCCGGACTCTAGAGGGGCGGATGAGCAGTTCTTC	CASSVHPDSRGADEQFF
TRBV3-1	TRBJ2-7	NA	TRBD2	TGTGCCAGCAGCCGAACAGCGGGGGAGTCCTACGAGCAGTACTTC	CASSRTAGESYEQYF
TRBV18	TRBJ2-7	NA	NA	TGTGCCAGCTCATCTAAGACTAGCTCCTACGAGCAGTACTTC	CASSSKTSSYEQYF
TRBV28	TRBJ2-3	NA	TRBD1	TGTGCCAGCAGTTTCCAACGACAGGGTACAGATACGCAGTATTTT	CASSFQRQGTDTQYF
TRBV5-1	TRBJ1-2	few	TRBD1	TGCGCCAGCAGCTCAACACCGGGACAGTCGGCGCATGGCTACACCTTC	CASSSTPGQSAHGYTF
TRBV11-2	TRBJ2-3	NA	TRBD2	TGTGCCAGCAGCTTATCGTCCCCTGGAGCGGGGGTGGCAGATACGCAGTATTTT	CASSLSSPGAGVADTQYF
TRBV4-3	TRBJ1-2	few	NA	TGCGCCAGCAGCCAAGGCGACAGACCCTATGGCTACACCTTC	CASSQGDRPYGYTF
TRBV28	TRBJ1-2	NA	NA	TGTGCCAGCTCACCGTGGGGGGCCGGACACTATGGCTACACCTTC	CASSPWGAGHYGYTF
TRBV5-1	TRBJ2-1	NA	NA	TGCACCAGCAGCTTGGACTCGTACAATGAGCAGTTCTTC	CTSSLDSYNEQFF
TRBV20-1	TRBJ1-2	NA	NA	TGCAGTGCCCAACGTGATAACTATGGCTACACCTTC	CSAQRDNYGYTF
TRBV9	TRBJ2-5	NA	TRBD1	TGTGCCAGCAGCGTGGGGACAGGGGGCGGAGAGACCCAGTACTTC	CASSVGTGGGETQYF
TRBV4-3	TRBJ1-6	NA	NA	TGCGCCAGCAGCCAAGATCTGTCCGCCCAGGGGAGGAATTCACCCCTCCACTTT	CASSQDLSAQGRNSPLHF
TRBV6-5	TRBJ2-7	few	NA	TGTGCCAGCACCTCATTGGGGGTTAGCTCCTACGAGCAGTACTTC	CASTSLGVSSYEQYF
TRBV20-1	TRBJ2-3	few	TRBD1	TGCAGTGCCACCGCGGTCGACAGGGAGAAGGATACGCAGTATTTT	CSATAVDREKDTQYF
TRBV15	TRBJ2-5	few	TRBD1	TGTGCCACCAGCAGAACCCTGGGACAGGGAGAGACCCAGTACTTC	CATSRTLGQGETQYF
TRBV3-1	TRBJ2-1	NA	NA	TGTGCCAGCAGCCAAAGTTCGAGGGAGCAGTTCTTC	CASSQSSREQFF
TRBV6-5	TRBJ2-1	few	TRBD1	TGTGCCAGCAGTTACGGCTGGGACAGCAATGAGCAGTTCTTC	CASSYGWDSNEQFF
TRBV6-2/TRBV6-3	TRBJ2-1	NA	NA	TGTGCCAGCACCAAAGAGGGGCGCGGAGGGTCGGATGAGCAGTTCTTC	CASTKEGRGGSDEQFF
TRBV4-2	TRBJ1-2	NA	NA	TGTGCCAGCAGCCAAGCCGACCGGGACGGGAGCCGGGGCTACACCTTC	CASSQADRDGSRGYTF
TRBV7-2	TRBJ2-7	NA	TRBD1	TGTGCCAGCAGCTTTACGACAGGGACCTACGAGCAGTACTTC	CASSFTTGTYEQYF
TRBV4-2	TRBJ2-7	few	TRBD1	TGTGCCAGCAGCCAAGAGTCGGACAGGCGGTTCTACGAGCAGTACTTC	CASSQESDRRFYEQYF
TRBV15	TRBJ2-3	NA	NA	TGTGCCACCAGCAGGGACCAGGCAGGGCGAACGCAGTATTTT	CATSRDQAGRTQYF
TRBV19	TRBJ2-5	NA	NA	TGCGACGGGCAGGTCCAGGAGACCCAGTACTTC	CDGQVQETQYF
TRBV12-3/TRBV12-4	TRBJ2-1	NA	NA	TGTGCCAACAGCCCGAATAGGTGGAATGAGCAGTTCTTC	CANSPNRWNEQFF
TRBV6-5	TRBJ2-5	NA	TRBD2	TGTGCCACCTCGAGGGAGATTAGCGGGACCGAGACCCAGTACTTC	CATSREISGTETQYF
TRBV29-1	TRBJ2-1	few	NA	TGCAGCGACAACACGGACAACAATGAGCAGTTCTTC	CSDNTDNNEQFF
TRBV10-3	TRBJ2-5	NA	TRBD1	TGTGCCATCAGTGCGGCTGGGGACAGTATTAACCAAGAGACCCAGTACTTC	CAISAAGDSINQETQYF
TRBV4-3	TRBJ2-3	NA	NA	TGCGCCAGCAGTTCCTTAGCGGGGACAGGCACAGATACGCAGTATTTT	CASSSLAGTGTDTQYF
TRBV28	TRBJ1-1	NA	NA	TGTGCCAGCAGTTTTAATTCTGAAGCTTTCTTT	CASSFNSEAFF
TRBV6-1	TRBJ2-3	NA	NA	TGTGCCAGTGCAGAGTATACGCAGTATTTT	CASAEYTQYF
TRBV12-3/TRBV12-4	TRBJ1-1	once	NA	TGTGCCAGCCATAAAACTGCGGACACTGAAGCTTTCTTT	CASHKTADTEAFF
TRBV4-3	TRBJ2-5	few	NA	TGCGCCAGCAGCCTGCAGGCACTAGTGAACCCTCCGGTTATGGGGACCCAGTACTTC	CASSLQALVNPPVMGTQYF
TRBV2	TRBJ2-7	few	TRBD1	TGTGCCAGCAGTGGGGACAGGGGCCACGAGCAGTACTTC	CASSGDRGHEQYF
TRBV25-1	TRBJ2-5	few	NA	TGTGCCAGCAGTGAACAGGACGAAGAGACCCAGTACTTC	CASSEQDEETQYF
TRBV10-3	TRBJ1-6	NA	NA	TGTGCCATCAGTGAGTCCGGGACGGCCAATTCACCCCCCCACTTT	CAISESGTANSPPHF
TRBV4-3	TRBJ2-1	NA	NA	TGCGCCAGCAGCCAAAGTAGGGGGGTTAATGAGCAGTTCTTC	CASSQSRGVNEQFF
TRBV6-5	TRBJ2-3	few	TRBD2	TGTGCCAGCAGCCTCGATCTAGCGGGCGTCACAGATACGCAGTATTTT	CASSLDLAGVTDTQYF
TRBV12-3/TRBV12-4	TRBJ2-3	NA	TRBD2	TGTGCCAGCAACCTAGCGGGGGCCAGCACAGATACGCAGTATTTT	CASNLAGASTDTQYF
TRBV28	TRBJ2-7	few	NA	TGTGCCAGCAGAAACCATGGGACCTCCTACGAGCAGTACTTC	CASRNHGTSYEQYF
TRBV6-1	TRBJ2-3	NA	TRBD1	TGTGCCAGCAGGACCCGGGACAGCAACACAGATACGCAGTATTTT	CASRTRDSNTDTQYF
TRBV25-1	TRBJ2-3	NA	NA	TGTGCCAGCAGTGAATCGGGGGCTAGCCTTGCGGATACGCAGTATTTT	CASSESGASLADTQYF
TRBV27	TRBJ1-4	NA	NA	TGTGCCAGCAGTTTTTCCAGGGCGGCAACTAATGAAAAACTGTTTTTT	CASSFSRAATNEKLFF
TRBV12-3/TRBV12-4	TRBJ2-1	few	TRBD1	TGTGCCAGCACCCCCCGACAGGGAACGATTAATGAGCAGTTCTTC	CASTPRQGTINEQFF
TRBV7-2	TRBJ1-2	NA	NA	TGTGCCAGCAGCTTAGCACCGGGGGCCCTCATCTATGGCTACACCTTC	CASSLAPGALIYGYTF
TRBV20-1	TRBJ2-6	NA	NA	TGCAGTGCTCTGACACCTGGGGCCAACGTCCTGACTTTC	CSALTPGANVLTF
TRBV9	TRBJ2-7	NA	TRBD1	TGTGCCAGCAGCGACACGGGACAGCCCTACGAGCAGTACTTC	CASSDTGQPYEQYF